The clone carrying this T cell receptor beta chain was found once. Its target is not known. The data are from a study of T cell responses to AZD1222 COVID-19 vaccine. Whole-study findings and limits: Spike-specific TCR breadth and depth grew following two AZD1222 doses. White British ancestry dominated among donors, who included more females, and clonal diversity was possibly underestimated. Vaccine-associated CD4 TCRs spanned spike, dominant at 160-218 and 743-854.

Method: immunoSEQ multiplex PCR; TCRdb's copy keeps in-frame clones and lacks some. Of 99,000 or so clones detected, 86% appear once; the ten largest clones hold 3.3%. This TCR derives from an adult who received the MenACWY meningococcal vaccine as a control. The specimen was peripheral blood, collected 28 days after the second dose of the MenACWY control vaccine.

In DNA form, the CDR3 reads TGTGCCAGCAGCTTAGTGGGGTATGGCTACACCTTC. Translated: CASSLVGYGYTF. This chain uses TRBV7-2 with TRBJ1-2; no definite D call. There are 12 residues in the CDR3. CDR1 is SGHTA and CDR2 is FQGNSA in the germline V gene. Trimming stripped 1 base from V and 5 bases from J, with 5 bases between.